This entry lists 15 T cell receptor beta chains sequenced from one sample in a study of OX40 agonist ivuxolimab in advanced cancers. TCRdb keeps only in-frame clones here, not all; method: immunoSEQ multiplex PCR. The table includes more than 40,000 clones, 88% detected once. The source material was CD4+ or CD8+ T cells sorted from blood, sampled in a trial of the OX40 agonist ivuxolimab. The receptors here all came from an adult with an advanced solid tumor such as melanoma, head and neck, liver or kidney cancer.

V gene TRBV28 combines with J gene TRBJ1-5; tentatively, D is TRBD1 (5 bases). CDR1 and CDR2 from the germline V gene are MDHEN and SYDVKM. CDR3 size: 17 residues. V gave up 5 bases and J gave up 7 bases, with 24 bases separating them. As DNA, the CDR3 is TGTGCCAGCAGTCTACTTCCTCAGGGTTCCTTTTGGCAGCCCCAGCATTTT. The encoded protein is CASSLLPQGSFWQPQHF.

J is TRBJ2-1 and V is TRBV6-1, with unresolved D. V dropped 7 bases and J dropped 0 bases, with 10 bases sitting between them. The CDR3 consists of 14 residues. Looked up from germline, CDR1 is MNHNS and CDR2 is SASEGT. The CDR3, as DNA: TGTGCCAGCATGAGACTCCCCTCCTACAATGAGCAGTTCTTC. It is translated as CASMRLPSYNEQFF.

The genes are TRBV27 and TRBJ2-7; tentative D call: TRBD1 (6 bases). Trimming shortened V by 6 bases and J by 2 bases, and 11 bases separated the two germline ends. CDR3 length: 13 residues. Germline values: CDR1 MNHEY, CDR2 SMNVEV (reference sequence). CDR3 amino acids: CASSKQGAYEQYF. CDR3 sequence (DNA): TGTGCCAGCAGCAAACAGGGAGCCTACGAGCAGTACTTC.

This clone came up once. This sequence joins TRBV4-3 and TRBJ1-5; D is perhaps TRBD1 (6 bases). V was cut by 1 base and J by 4 bases, with 11 bases left in between. The CDR3 loop spans 15 amino acids. CDR1 is LGHNA, CDR2 YSLEER, per germline. The CDR3 sequence: CASSQVVGQNQPQHF. The CDR3 DNA reads TGCGCCAGCAGCCAAGTAGTAGGACAGAATCAGCCCCAGCATTTT.

This chain joins TRBV30 and TRBJ1-4; TRBD1 aligns across 9 bases. Germline V gives CDR1 GTSNPN, CDR2 SVGIG (reference sequence). The V and J ends lost 2 bases and 7 bases, in that order; junction bases with no gene match: 5. The CDR3 covers 14 residues. The CDR3 here is CAWSLTGGIEKLFF. In DNA, the CDR3 is TGTGCCTGGAGTTTGACAGGGGGAATTGAAAAACTGTTTTTT.

The J gene is TRBJ2-7, the V gene TRBV7-2, with D perhaps TRBD1 or TRBD2 (5 bases each). Deletions cut 0 bases from V and 6 bases from J, with 12 bases between. The CDR3 totals 14 residues. The germline gives CDR1 SGHTA, CDR2 FQGNSA. CDR3 nucleotides: TGTGCCAGCAGCTTAGCCGGGGCACCCCTCGAGCAGTACTTC. The encoded protein is CASSLAGAPLEQYF.

This clone was observed once. The chain employs TRBV7-8 and TRBJ2-7, with 13 bases aligning to TRBD2. The CDR3 is 15 residues long. With 5 bases clipped from V and 10 bases from J, the junction kept 11 bases outside the gene matches. The germline CDR1 and CDR2 sequences are SGHVS and FQNEAQ. CDR3: CASSRAGTSGTEQYF. CDR3 DNA: TGTGCCAGCAGCCGCGCCGGGACTAGCGGGACGGAACAGTACTTC.

The chain joins TRBV7-2 to TRBJ1-5; no definite D call. The length of the CDR3 is 16 residues. Trimming cost V 3 bases and J 1 base, with 13 bases left between them. Germline assignment: CDR1 SGHTA and CDR2 FQGNSA. The CDR3 nucleotides are TGTGCCAGCAGCTTCGGCAGGCCAAAGAGCAATCAGCCCCAGCATTTT. Translated: CASSFGRPKSNQPQHF.

J is TRBJ1-2 and V is TRBV18; TRBD1 matches at 9 bases. CDR1 is KGHSH, CDR2 LQKENI, per germline. The CDR3 has 12 residues. J lost 6 bases, V lost 8 bases, and 4 bases had no gene match. DNA of the CDR3: TGTGCCAGCCGGGGACAGGGTGATGGCTACACCTTC. Protein product: CASRGQGDGYTF.

J is TRBJ2-5 and V is TRBV15; D may be TRBD2 (6 bases). CDR1 and CDR2 from the germline V gene are LNHNV and YYDKDF (reference sequence). With 1 base removed from V and 4 bases from J, the gap between germline ends came to 10 bases. CDR3 length equals 14 residues. CDR3 DNA: TGTGCCACCAGCAGAGTGGGGGGACGAGAGACCCAGTACTTC. Protein product: CATSRVGGRETQYF.

The rearrangement links TRBV5-4 to TRBJ2-3; TRBD1 matches at 8 bases. V lost 4 bases to trimming and J lost 3 bases; unmatched junction nucleotides: 7. CDR1 and CDR2 from the germline V gene are SGHNT and YYREEE (reference sequence). The CDR3 runs to 15 residues. CDR3 sequence (DNA): TGTGCCAGCAGCCCCGACAGGGGACGGACAGATACGCAGTATTTT. This sequence encodes CASSPDRGRTDTQYF.

CDR3 DNA: TGTGCTTGGGGACTAGGTTTCTCCTACGAGCAGTACTTC. Its translation is CAWGLGFSYEQYF. This chain uses TRBV5-4 with TRBJ2-7; TRBD2 agrees at 8 bases. CDR3 length: 13 residues. Germline CDR1 SGHNT, CDR2 YYREEE (reference sequence). The whole variable domain, remainder taken from reference TRBV5-4 and TRBJ2-7, is ETGVTQSPTHLIKTRGQQVTLRCSSQSGHNTVSWYQQALGQGPQFIFQYYREEENGRGNFPPRFSGLQFPNYSSELNVNALELDDSALYLCAWGLGFSYEQYFGPGTRLTVT.

J is TRBJ2-7 and V is TRBV28, with 7 bases identical to TRBD2. The CDR3 covers 14 residues. With 7 bases clipped from V and 4 bases from J, the junction kept 10 bases outside the gene matches. Germline CDR1 MDHEN, CDR2 SYDVKM. CDR3 loop: CASIPLAVPYEQYF. The CDR3 DNA follows: TGTGCCAGCATCCCCCTAGCGGTGCCTTACGAGCAGTACTTC.

This chain links TRBV10-3 with TRBJ2-1; D uncertain. The CDR3 has 13 amino acids. V was shortened by 6 bases and J by 7 bases, with 13 bases between the two germline ends. Germline V CDR1 and CDR2: ENHRY, SYGVKD. The CDR3 here is CAISPQEVNEQFF. The CDR3 DNA follows: TGTGCCATCAGCCCCCAAGAAGTGAATGAGCAGTTCTTC.

The chain couples TRBV6-1 to TRBJ2-5; either TRBD1 or TRBD2 may supply D (5 bases each). CDR3 size: 14 residues. Trimming removed 7 bases at V and 4 bases at J, with 16 bases between. Per the germline V gene, CDR1 is MNHNS and CDR2 is SASEGT. Here the CDR3 DNA reads TGTGCCAGCACCCAACAGGAGGCGACAGAGACCCAGTACTTC. This gives the protein CASTQQEATETQYF.